The clone carrying this T cell receptor beta chain has just a few counts. What it binds is unknown. Profiled with immunoSEQ multiplex PCR; TCRdb holds only in-frame clones, not every one. The data show more than 45,000 clones, around 70% seen once. The data stem from a study of PD-1 blockade in classical Hodgkin lymphoma. Each of the patients experienced relapse following autologous stem cell transplantation, and their brentuximab vedotin exposure differed. Study results and limitations: The repertoire differences lack a defined cause, possibly disease activity or prior therapy.

The specimen comprised peripheral blood mononuclear cells (PBMCs), sampled at baseline. This receptor was obtained from a human donor with classical Hodgkin lymphoma.

The CDR3 protein is CASSAQGEIGNTIYF. As DNA, the CDR3 is TGTGCCAGCAGCGCTCAAGGGGAGATCGGAAACACCATATATTTT. This chain links TRBV9 with TRBJ1-3; TRBD1 might be the D (5 bases). Germline lookup yields CDR1 SGDLS and CDR2 YYNGEE. The CDR3 has 15 residues. Trimming shortened V by 3 bases and J by 4 bases, and 14 bases separated the two germline ends.